The next 25 T cell receptor beta chains were all read from a single sample in a study of metastatic and nonmetastatic thyroid tumors. TCRdb re-clonotyped the PCR reads through MiXCR. The profile covers over 50,000 clones, with 25% to 30% appearing a single time and about a sixth taken by the ten largest. Thyroid surgery was preceded by no treatment in any patient. The sequencing sample was made of blood. All receptors come from a female donor with papillary thyroid cancer or a benign thyroid nodule (not recorded which). Some clones in this sample may be carry-over from other donors' samples.

V usage is TRBV5-1 and J usage is TRBJ2-7; possible D gene TRBD2, 6 bases. CDR1 and CDR2 from the germline V gene are SGHRS and YFSETQ. The ends were cut back, 2 bases at V and 3 bases at J, with 15 bases in the middle. The CDR3 contains 15 residues. The CDR3 DNA reads TGCGCCAGCAGCTTCATGCGGGACCCCGTCTACGAGCAGTACTTC. It is translated as CASSFMRDPVYEQYF.

The chain employs TRBV6-1 and TRBJ1-2; D remains ambiguous. Germline V gives CDR1 MNHNS, CDR2 SASEGT. V lost 10 bases to trimming and J lost 5 bases, with 14 bases between them. This CDR3 comprises 12 residues. CDR3 DNA sequence: TGTGCCACTAAAACCGGTTTTTATGGCTACACCTTC. Protein: CATKTGFYGYTF.

In DNA form, the CDR3 reads TGTGCCAGTAGTATATGGACTAGCGGGCCATGGGGCAATGAGCAGTTCTTC. Translation gives CASSIWTSGPWGNEQFF. The chain carries TRBV19 and TRBJ2-1, with 11 bases lining up with TRBD2. This CDR3 region has 17 residues. V shed 2 bases and J 6 bases; nucleotides not matched to a gene: 9. Looked up from germline, CDR1 is LNHDA and CDR2 is SQIVND (reference sequence).

In its sample, this clone was seen many times. CDR3 in DNA: TGCAGTGTCAGAAGATTGCAGGGCCCGGGGGCTGAAGCTTTCTTT. It specifies CSVRRLQGPGAEAFF. The J gene is TRBJ1-1, the V gene TRBV20-1; D perhaps matches TRBD1 (5 bases). V was clipped by 7 bases and J by 6 bases, with 24 bases between them. Germline lookup yields CDR1 DFQATT and CDR2 SNEGSKA (reference sequence). The CDR3 is 15 residues long.

In its sample, this clone was seen a few times. The gene calls are TRBV6-2 or TRBV6-3 and TRBJ2-1; no reliable D call. The CDR3 consists of 12 residues. Trimming removed 2 bases at V and 7 bases at J, with 6 bases between. Per the germline V gene, CDR1 is MNHEY and CDR2 is SVGEGT. In DNA, the CDR3 is TGTGCCAGCAGTTACAGCTGGAATGAGCAGTTCTTC. It encodes CASSYSWNEQFF.

Details on this clone: No conserved phenylalanine or tryptophan ends this CDR3, so it is likely a read error. The DNA is omitted, as the CDR3 cannot be located on it reliably, and the CDR3 follows TCRdb's listing. The chain combines TRBV24-1 with TRBJ2-2. Germline CDR1 reads KGHDR; CDR2 reads SFDVKD. The CDR3 region is 13 residues in length, termini included. CDR3 residues: CATSETRLGEQFC.

This clone was recorded a few times. The rearrangement links TRBV6-1 to TRBJ1-6, with D hard to call. The CDR3 covers 15 residues. Germline V gene sequence: CDR1 MNHNS, CDR2 SASEGT. Deletions cut 7 bases from V and 8 bases from J, with 18 bases between. As DNA, the CDR3 is TGTGCCAGCACCTCCCCGGGGAATCATCATTCACCCCTCCACTTT. Its protein is CASTSPGNHHSPLHF.

This clone was picked up a small number of times. The chain is built from TRBV30 and TRBJ1-6, with TRBD1 identical over 12 bases. CDR3 length: 17 residues. Germline values: CDR1 GTSNPN, CDR2 SVGIG (reference sequence). Trimming took 4 bases from V and 8 from J; bases not matched to a gene: 12. CDR3: CAWTLGTGGIFDSPLHF. Here the CDR3 DNA reads TGTGCCTGGACCCTAGGGACAGGGGGCATCTTTGATTCACCCCTCCACTTT.

This clone was picked up many times. This chain connects TRBV30 to TRBJ1-1; 9 bases align to TRBD1. The V gene's germline CDR1 is GTSNPN and CDR2 SVGIG (reference sequence). V shed 2 bases and J 7 bases; nucleotides not matched to a gene: 8. The CDR3 runs 14 residues. DNA for the CDR3: TGTGCCTGGAGTAGAGGGACAGGGATCGGTGAAGCTTTCTTT. It translates to CAWSRGTGIGEAFF. The whole variable domain, remainder taken from reference TRBV30 and TRBJ1-1, is SQTIHQWPATLVQPVGSPLSLECTVEGTSNPNLYWYRQAAGRGLQLLFYSVGIGQISSEVPQNLSASRPQDRQFILSSKKLLLSDSGFYLCAWSRGTGIGEAFFGQGTRLTVV.

This chain joins TRBV12-3 or TRBV12-4 and TRBJ1-2; 8 bases align to TRBD1. The CDR3 runs to 14 residues. The V and J ends lost 10 bases and 4 bases, in that order; junction bases with no gene match: 11. The CDR3 reads CATTDREGGYGYTF. The DNA of the CDR3 is TGTGCCACGACGGACAGGGAGGGAGGCTATGGCTACACCTTC.

This clone was counted between two and nine times. J is TRBJ1-2 and V is TRBV11-2; 7 nucleotides line up with TRBD1. In germline, CDR1 is SGHAT, CDR2 FQNNGV. The CDR3 runs to 13 residues. V was pared by 4 bases and J by 3 bases, with 2 bases of the junction left unmatched. CDR3: CASSSQGDYGYTF. CDR3 DNA: TGTGCCAGCAGCTCCCAGGGGGACTATGGCTACACCTTC.

With regard to this clone: A much larger clone differs from this one at a single base, so this may be a read error. The V gene is TRBV6-9, the J gene TRBJ2-1; D might be TRBD2 (5 bases). V was cut by 5 bases and J by 7 bases, with 21 bases left in between. Germline V gene lookup returns CDR1 MNHGY and CDR2 SVAAGI. CDR3 length: 16 residues. This chain's CDR3 is CASSDSGRGGQNEQFF. In DNA form, the CDR3 reads TGTGCCAGCAGTGACTCAGGTCGGGGTGGCCAAAATGAGCAGTTCTTC.

This clone has only a few counts. The rearrangement uses TRBV30 and TRBJ2-3, with TRBD2 matching over 10 bases. The CDR3 is 16 residues long. Germline CDR1 GTSNPN, CDR2 SVGIG (reference sequence). With V trimmed by 2 bases and J by 7 bases, 12 bases remained unmatched. In DNA, the CDR3 is TGTGCCTGGAGTAAGGAGGCAACTAGCGGGGAAAATACGCAGTATTTT. Residues: CAWSKEATSGENTQYF.

The chain recombines TRBV27 with TRBJ2-3; 11 bases match TRBD1. CDR3 length equals 16 residues. The germline V gene has CDR1 MNHEY and CDR2 SMNVEV (reference sequence). V dropped 2 bases and J dropped 6; count of bases not matched to a gene: 7. The CDR3 loop is CASSLIGQGAGDTQYF. CDR3 in DNA: TGTGCCAGCAGTTTAATAGGACAGGGGGCGGGCGATACGCAGTATTTT.

The V gene is TRBV2, the J gene TRBJ1-5; D remains ambiguous. V shed 6 bases and J shed 0 bases, with 6 bases lying between them. CDR1 and CDR2 (germline): SNHLY, FYNNEI. This CDR3 comprises 13 residues. This CDR3 reads CASSVYSNQPQHF. CDR3 in DNA: TGTGCCAGCAGCGTTTATAGCAATCAGCCCCAGCATTTT. Full variable domain (missing parts from reference TRBV2 and TRBJ1-5): EPEVTQTPSHQVTQMGQEVILRCVPISNHLYFYWYRQILGQKVEFLVSFYNNEISEKSEIFDDQFSVERPDGSNFTLKIRSTKLEDSAMYFCASSVYSNQPQHFGDGTRLSIL.

This chain uses TRBV11-2 with TRBJ1-2, with a weak D call TRBD1 (6 bases). V gave up 5 bases and J gave up 8 bases, with 24 bases separating them. The CDR3 length is 16 residues. Germline values: CDR1 SGHAT, CDR2 FQNNGV. This CDR3 is CASSPNGRYRVKGYTF. The CDR3 DNA sequence: TGTGCCAGCAGCCCAAATGGAAGGTACAGGGTAAAGGGCTACACCTTC.

This clone showed up many times. V gene TRBV12-3 or TRBV12-4 combines with J gene TRBJ1-2; 9 bases are a match to TRBD1. J lost 7 bases, V lost 2 bases, and 14 bases had no gene match. CDR3 length: 17 residues. CDR3 residues: CASSLNEAGQGEGGYTF. In nucleotides, the CDR3 is TGTGCCAGCAGTTTAAATGAGGCGGGACAGGGAGAGGGTGGCTACACCTTC.

A note on this clone: Compared with germline, one end of the junction differs, possibly owing to a read error. The V call is TRBV6-5, the J call TRBJ2-7; TRBD2 matches 9 bases. Germline lookup yields CDR1 MNHEY and CDR2 SVGAGI. The CDR3 length is 17 residues. CDR3 in amino acids: CASSDSRLAGTPYEQYF. The CDR3 DNA reads as TGTGCCAGCAGTGACTCGAGGCTAGCGGGGACCCCCTACGAGCAGTACTTC.

Relative to its sample, this clone is medium-sized (0.01 to 0.1%). The rearrangement joins TRBV15 to TRBJ2-7; TRBD1 might be the D (6 bases). This CDR3 contains 15 residues. Between the trimmed V and J ends, which lost 1 base and 5 bases, there was a span of 15 bases. Germline CDR1 and CDR2: LNHNV and YYDKDF (reference sequence). The CDR3: CATSRAPQGSDEQYF. As DNA, the CDR3 is TGTGCCACCAGCAGAGCCCCACAGGGCTCGGACGAGCAGTACTTC.

This rearrangement joins TRBV14 to TRBJ2-1; D is possibly TRBD1 (5 bases). The CDR3 has 16 residues. The germline CDR1 and CDR2 sequences are SGHDN and FVKESK. V was pared by 2 bases and J by 6 bases, with 17 bases between. CDR3 DNA: TGTGCCAGCAGCCAATTTCAAGGGGCCGGCGGCAATGAGCAGTTCTTC. Protein: CASSQFQGAGGNEQFF.

This clone was counted only a few times. V is TRBV12-3 or TRBV12-4 and J is TRBJ2-7, with 8 bases identical to TRBD1. This CDR3 region has 13 residues. V lost 7 bases to trimming and J lost 5 bases; unmatched junction nucleotides: 7. Here the CDR3 DNA reads TGTGCCAGCACCGGACAGGGTAGCGACGAGCAGTACTTC. Translation gives CASTGQGSDEQYF.

To note about this clone: Since no conserved phenylalanine or tryptophan closes the CDR3, a read error is the likely cause. In nucleotides, the CDR3 is TGTGCCAGCCTACCAAATCCAACCAATCTATATGGCTACACCGTC. Residues: CASLPNPTNLYGYTV. V is TRBV27 and J is TRBJ1-2; D remains unclear. In germline, CDR1 is MNHEY, CDR2 SMNVEV (reference sequence). Deletions cut 8 bases from V and 5 bases from J, with 21 bases between. This CDR3 has 15 amino acids.

The chain couples TRBV2 to TRBJ1-3, with TRBD1 identical over 8 bases. The V gene's germline CDR1 is SNHLY and CDR2 FYNNEI. This CDR3 region has 15 residues. Trimming cost V 3 bases and J 7 bases; bases outside gene matches: 8. The CDR3 DNA sequence: TGTGCCAGCAGTGACCCCGGACAGGGACGGAACACCATATATTTT. It codes for CASSDPGQGRNTIYF.

The chain carries TRBV5-1 and TRBJ1-6; 8 bases agree with TRBD1. Germline CDR1 is SGHRS and CDR2 is YFSETQ. With 3 bases clipped from V and 10 bases from J, the junction kept 6 bases outside the gene matches. The CDR3 loop spans 14 amino acids. CDR3 region: CASSSDGQGSPLHF. For the CDR3, the DNA is TGCGCCAGCAGCTCCGATGGACAGGGATCACCCCTCCACTTT.

This chain links TRBV9 with TRBJ2-2; TRBD2 aligns across 7 bases. CDR3 length equals 16 residues. Germline assignment: CDR1 SGDLS and CDR2 YYNGEE. Trimming took 0 bases from V and 3 from J; bases not matched to a gene: 5. The CDR3 DNA reads TGTGCCAGCAGCGTAGGGCTAGCGGCCTACACCGGGGAGCTGTTTTTT. Its protein product is CASSVGLAAYTGELFF.